These 27 T cell receptor beta chains came from one sample sequenced in a study of OX40 agonist ivuxolimab in advanced cancers. The library was obtained by the immunoSEQ multiplex PCR assay. The immuneACCESS repertoire file appears here via TCRdb, limited to in-frame rearrangements. These files lack a portion of the clones; in checked studies, under half of the deficit traces to unresolved V genes, and the cause of the others is not known. Here the sample has around 140,000 clones; over 75% occur a single time. The ten biggest clones cover approximately 1.1% of the sample. The sample in question was CD4+ or CD8+ T cells sorted from blood, obtained in a trial of the OX40 agonist ivuxolimab. The receptors shown here come from an adult with an advanced solid tumor such as melanoma, head and neck, liver or kidney cancer.

The chain links TRBV7-6 to TRBJ2-1; 13 nucleotides align to TRBD2. J gave up 4 bases and V 5 bases, and 8 bases lay outside the gene matches. Per the germline V gene, CDR1 is SGHVS and CDR2 is FNYEAQ. The CDR3 is 17 amino acids. The CDR3 protein is CASSDRGLAGRYNEQFF. CDR3 sequence (DNA): TGTGCCAGCAGCGACAGGGGACTAGCGGGGAGATACAATGAGCAGTTCTTC.

The chain joins TRBV7-3 to TRBJ2-6, with TRBD1 matching 7 bases. The germline V gene has CDR1 SGHTA and CDR2 FQGTGA. The CDR3 has 17 amino acids. With V trimmed by 6 bases and J by 0 bases, 8 bases remained unmatched. The CDR3 spells CASSHPGQSSGANVLTF. The DNA of the CDR3 is TGTGCCAGCAGTCATCCGGGACAGAGCTCTGGGGCCAACGTCCTGACTTTC. Full variable domain (outside the CDR3, taken from reference TRBV7-3 and TRBJ2-6): GAGVSQTPSNKVTEKGKYVELRCDPISGHTALYWYRQSLGQGPEFLIYFQGTGAADDSGLPNDRFFAVRPEGSVSTLKIQRTERGDSAVYLCASSHPGQSSGANVLTFGAGSRLTVL.

The chain employs TRBV2 and TRBJ1-5; 10 bases align to TRBD1. Germline V lookup: CDR1 SNHLY, CDR2 FYNNEI. The CDR3 runs to 15 residues. Trimming removed 5 bases from V and 5 bases from J; junction bases left unmatched: 6. In DNA form, the CDR3 reads TGTGCCAGCAGTCCAGGGACAGGGGTGGATCAGCCCCAGCATTTT. This encodes CASSPGTGVDQPQHF.

The gene calls are TRBV5-1 and TRBJ1-5; D ambiguous. Germline CDR1 reads SGHRS; CDR2 reads YFSETQ. This CDR3 region has 15 residues. Trimming removed 1 base at V and 5 bases at J, with 13 bases between. DNA for the CDR3: TGCGCCAGCAGCTTGTGGGGTTTGGAGGATCAGCCCCAGCATTTT. Its protein is CASSLWGLEDQPQHF.

This chain joins TRBV10-3 and TRBJ2-7; 15 bases align to TRBD2. V was clipped by 4 bases and J by 2 bases; unmatched bases: 12. Germline V gene data show CDR1 as ENHRY and CDR2 as SYGVKD. The CDR3 runs 19 residues. This chain's CDR3 is CAISASPGLAGGSTYEQYF. The CDR3 DNA follows: TGTGCCATCAGTGCCTCACCGGGACTAGCGGGAGGATCCACCTACGAGCAGTACTTC.

The chain uses TRBV5-1 and TRBJ1-1; D might be TRBD1 (6 bases). The germline V gene has CDR1 SGHRS and CDR2 YFSETQ. The CDR3 is 13 amino acids. V was cut by 8 bases and J by 12 bases, with 23 bases left in between. DNA for the CDR3: TGCGCCAGTCAGGGGTTCTCGTCAGCCGGGCCTTTCTTT. It encodes CASQGFSSAGPFF.

The rearrangement joins TRBV29-1 to TRBJ2-5; TRBD2 matches 11 bases. Germline V gene lookup returns CDR1 SQVTM and CDR2 ANQGSEA. The J segment lost 4 bases and the V segment lost 4 bases, leaving 2 bases of the junction unmatched. The CDR3 has 13 residues. CDR3 coding DNA: TGCAGCGTTGCTGGACTAGCGGGAGAGACCCAGTACTTC. It encodes CSVAGLAGETQYF.

The J gene is TRBJ2-1, the V gene TRBV27; D could derive from TRBD1 or TRBD2 (5 bases each). Trimming cost V 5 bases and J 0 bases, with 11 bases left between them. The V gene's germline CDR1 is MNHEY and CDR2 SMNVEV (reference sequence). This CDR3 spans 15 amino acids. CDR3 loop: CASSPRDGSYNEQFF. CDR3 coding DNA: TGTGCCAGCAGTCCCCGGGACGGCTCCTACAATGAGCAGTTCTTC.

The J gene is TRBJ2-1, the V gene TRBV6-5, with unresolved D. V was cut by 2 bases and J by 8 bases, with 4 bases left in between. CDR1 is MNHEY and CDR2 is SVGAGI in the germline V gene. The CDR3 totals 11 residues. CDR3 region: CASSYIHEQFF. The CDR3, as DNA: TGTGCCAGCAGTTACATCCATGAGCAGTTCTTC.

This chain joins TRBV7-9 and TRBJ2-5; 7 bases map to TRBD1. This CDR3 spans 15 amino acids. Trimming at V came to 5 bases and at J to 5 bases, leaving 11 bases not matched to a gene. Looked up from germline, CDR1 is SEHNR and CDR2 is FQNEAQ (reference sequence). CDR3: CASSQGAGGVETQYF. The CDR3, as DNA: TGTGCCAGCAGCCAAGGGGCAGGGGGTGTGGAGACCCAGTACTTC.

The chain joins TRBV6-1 to TRBJ1-4, with 9 nucleotides matching TRBD1. The V and J ends lost 5 bases and 7 bases, in that order; junction bases with no gene match: 8. The CDR3 is 15 amino acids. Looked up from germline, CDR1 is MNHNS and CDR2 is SASEGT. For the CDR3, the DNA is TGTGCCAGCAGTCCAACCGGGACAGGGCTTGAAAAACTGTTTTTT. Its translation is CASSPTGTGLEKLFF.

Here the CDR3 DNA reads TGTGCCAGCAGCGTAACTAGCGGGACTATAGAGACCCAGTACTTC. Translating gives CASSVTSGTIETQYF. The genes are TRBV11-2 and TRBJ2-5; 10 positions agree with TRBD2. The ends lost 5 bases at V and 4 bases at J; junction bases unmatched: 7. CDR1 is SGHAT, CDR2 FQNNGV, per germline. This CDR3 is built from 15 residues.

CDR3 in DNA: TGTGCCAGCAGCCCGAAGACAGGAGGGTCCGCCAAAAACATTCAGTACTTC. Translation gives CASSPKTGGSAKNIQYF. The J gene is TRBJ2-4, the V gene TRBV9; either TRBD1 or TRBD2 may fit D (6 bases each). The V end was cut by 4 bases, the J end by 1 base, with 18 bases between. The germline CDR1 and CDR2 sequences are SGDLS and YYNGEE. This CDR3 comprises 17 residues. The full variable domain, in which reference TRBV9 and TRBJ2-4 provide the parts outside the CDR3, is DSGVTQTPKHLITATGQRVTLRCSPRSGDLSVYWYQQSLDQGLQFLIQYYNGEERAKGNILERFSAQQFPDLHSELNLSSLELGDSALYFCASSPKTGGSAKNIQYFGAGTRLSVL.

Of note for this clone: The same CDR3 also results from other DNA sequences found in this sample. The J gene is TRBJ2-1, the V gene TRBV7-2; no reliable D call. Germline V CDR1 and CDR2: SGHTA, FQGNSA. This CDR3 is 13 amino acids long. V lost 5 bases and J 0 bases, leaving 5 bases between the germline ends. The CDR3 sequence: CASSLSSYNEQFF. The CDR3, as DNA: TGTGCCAGCAGCCTTAGCTCCTACAATGAGCAGTTCTTC.

The rearrangement uses TRBV7-3 and TRBJ2-3, with D perhaps matching TRBD2 (6 bases). The V end lost 2 bases, the J end lost 0 bases, and 18 bases lay between the germline ends. The CDR3 runs 18 residues. CDR1 SGHTA and CDR2 FQGTGA come from the germline V gene. CDR3 sequence (DNA): TGTGCCAGCAGCTTAGCGGGACGCCCCCAAACTAGCACAGATACGCAGTATTTT. As protein: CASSLAGRPQTSTDTQYF.

This chain uses TRBV19 with TRBJ1-1, with 8 bases matching TRBD1. CDR1 and CDR2 (germline): LNHDA, SQIVND (reference sequence). Trimming cost V 4 bases and J 3 bases; bases outside gene matches: 4. The CDR3 is 14 amino acids. CDR3 sequence (DNA): TGTGCCAGTAGTACATTGGACAGGGACACTGAAGCTTTCTTT. Its translation is CASSTLDRDTEAFF.

This clone turned up a few times. This sequence joins TRBV10-3 and TRBJ1-1; possibly TRBD1 for D (6 bases). V was shortened by 3 bases and J by 7 bases, with 24 bases between the two germline ends. Germline assignment: CDR1 ENHRY and CDR2 SYGVKD. The CDR3 consists of 17 residues. The CDR3 loop reads CAISEMIRQAAGVEAFF. For the CDR3, the DNA is TGTGCCATCAGTGAAATGATTCGACAGGCGGCCGGGGTTGAAGCTTTCTTT.

The chain employs TRBV2 and TRBJ1-1; 7 bases line up with TRBD1. J lost 1 base, V lost 4 bases, and 6 bases had no gene match. Germline V lookup: CDR1 SNHLY, CDR2 FYNNEI. CDR3 length: 15 amino acids. DNA for the CDR3: TGTGCCAGCAGTGGGACGGACAGGAGGAACACTGAAGCTTTCTTT. Translation gives CASSGTDRRNTEAFF. Together with reference TRBV2 and TRBJ1-1, the CDR3 gives the full variable domain: EPEVTQTPSHQVTQMGQEVILRCVPISNHLYFYWYRQILGQKVEFLVSFYNNEISEKSEIFDDQFSVERPDGSNFTLKIRSTKLEDSAMYFCASSGTDRRNTEAFFGQGTRLTVV.

This clone appeared a single time. The genes are TRBV18 and TRBJ1-2, with D tentatively TRBD1 (5 bases). V shed 6 bases and J shed 1 base, with 15 bases lying between them. Germline V gives CDR1 KGHSH, CDR2 LQKENI. The CDR3 is made up of 15 amino acids. The CDR3 DNA reads TGTGCCAGCTCGACCGGTAGGGGCGTTAACTATGGCTACACCTTC. This sequence encodes CASSTGRGVNYGYTF.

The chain uses TRBV10-2 and TRBJ1-2; D unclear. This CDR3 has 13 residues. Germline CDR1 is WSHSY and CDR2 is SAAADI. Trimming took 0 bases from V and 4 from J, leaving 6 bases between them. Here the CDR3 reads CASSESGGYGYTF. In DNA form, the CDR3 reads TGCGCCAGCAGTGAGTCGGGAGGCTATGGCTACACCTTC.

The V call is TRBV5-4, the J call TRBJ2-3; the D gene is possibly TRBD1 (6 bases). The V end lost 0 bases, the J end lost 3 bases, and 11 bases lay between the germline ends. This CDR3 spans 15 amino acids. CDR1 and CDR2 (germline): SGHNT, YYREEE (reference sequence). This chain's CDR3 is CASSLEGGGTDTQYF. The CDR3 DNA sequence: TGTGCCAGCAGCTTGGAAGGGGGTGGGACAGATACGCAGTATTTT.

The V and J genes are TRBV30 and TRBJ1-6; tentatively, D is TRBD1 (5 bases). V lost 7 bases and J lost 0, with 19 bases in between. The length of the CDR3 is 17 residues. Germline V gives CDR1 GTSNPN, CDR2 SVGIG (reference sequence). CDR3 DNA sequence: TGTGCCTCCCGGGACCTAGGTTACAGCTCCTATAATTCACCCCTCCACTTT. Its translation is CASRDLGYSSYNSPLHF.

This clone has a handful of counts. The DNA for the CDR3 is TGTGCCAGCAGTTGGGACAGGGGTATCAGTGGCTACACCTTC. Its protein is CASSWDRGISGYTF. This chain uses TRBV6-5 with TRBJ1-2; TRBD1 matches 10 bases. The junction had 6 bases not matched to a gene; V was cut back by 4 bases and J by 7 bases. Germline CDR1 is MNHEY and CDR2 is SVGAGI. The CDR3 is 14 amino acids.

This rearrangement joins TRBV6-1 to TRBJ2-2, with TRBD2 identical over 8 bases. The CDR3 has 14 residues. Germline lookup yields CDR1 MNHNS and CDR2 SASEGT. CDR3 sequence: CAAGRDLNTGELFF. In DNA, the CDR3 is TGTGCTGCCGGGAGGGACCTGAACACCGGGGAGCTGTTTTTT.

The chain combines TRBV27 with TRBJ1-5, with unresolved D. V dropped 0 bases and J dropped 5 bases, with 8 bases sitting between them. Germline V CDR1 and CDR2: MNHEY, SMNVEV (reference sequence). The CDR3 length is 14 residues. The CDR3 region is CASSLSIKDQPQHF. The CDR3 DNA is TGTGCCAGCAGTTTATCAATAAAGGATCAGCCCCAGCATTTT.

The J gene is TRBJ2-2, the V gene TRBV29-1; a weak D match, TRBD1 (5 bases). V lost 6 bases and J lost 2, with 7 bases in between. The germline CDR1 and CDR2 sequences are SQVTM and ANQGSEA. This CDR3 has 12 amino acids. The CDR3 region has the DNA TGCAGCGTACAGGATAACACCGGGGAGCTGTTTTTT. It specifies CSVQDNTGELFF.

In its sample, this clone was seen once. The chain links TRBV7-2 to TRBJ2-7; perhaps D is TRBD1 or TRBD2 (5 bases each). The CDR3 runs to 15 residues. Trimming pared 5 bases from V and 3 bases from J, leaving 17 bases between. The V gene's germline CDR1 is SGHTA and CDR2 FQGNSA. The CDR3, as DNA: TGTGCCAGCAGCCGAGGGTACCAGGGATTCTACGAGCAGTACTTC. Its protein product is CASSRGYQGFYEQYF.